These T cell receptor beta chains were read from a single sample in a study of blood T cell repertoires in COVID-19. The repertoire was sequenced with immunoSEQ multiplex PCR; TCRdb's copy has only in-frame clones and lacks some. This table has approximately 220,000 clones, approximately 81% appearing once. The sample comprised PBMCs or T cells enriched from blood (not recorded which). The origin of the receptors is a man aged 40-49 years who had recovered from COVID-19. Each CDR3 is given with its conserved first and last residue. A D gene is named only where the DNA matches it firmly. Not all rows give a size; the values are once, few, many and, for expanded clones, a class.

j_call: TRBJ2-7
d_call: TRBD1
v_call: TRBV14
clone_size: few
cdr3_aa: CASSLGQGRYEQYF
cdr3_nt: TGTGCCAGCAGCCTCGGACAGGGAAGATACGAGCAGTACTTC

j_call: TRBJ1-5
d_call: TRBD1
v_call: TRBV5-5
clone_size: -
cdr3_aa: CASSRTGGSDQPQHF
cdr3_nt: TGTGCCAGCAGCCGGACAGGGGGCTCGGATCAGCCCCAGCATTTT

j_call: TRBJ1-2
d_call: TRBD1
v_call: TRBV7-9
clone_size: -
cdr3_aa: CASSLATGGAGGYTF
cdr3_nt: TGTGCCAGCAGCTTAGCGACAGGGGGCGCGGGTGGCTACACCTTC

j_call: TRBJ1-1
d_call: -
v_call: TRBV9
clone_size: -
cdr3_aa: CASSRTVNTEAFF
cdr3_nt: TGTGCCAGCAGCAGGACTGTAAACACTGAAGCTTTCTTT

j_call: TRBJ2-7
d_call: -
v_call: TRBV7-3
clone_size: once
cdr3_aa: CASSHDSGAEQYF
cdr3_nt: TGTGCCAGCAGCCACGATTCAGGGGCTGAGCAGTACTTC

j_call: TRBJ1-6
d_call: TRBD1
v_call: TRBV5-6
clone_size: once
cdr3_aa: CASSRTTGAYSPLHF
cdr3_nt: TGTGCCAGCAGCCGGACGACAGGGGCGTATTCACCCCTCCACTTT

j_call: TRBJ2-1
d_call: -
v_call: TRBV13
clone_size: -
cdr3_aa: CASSLYRNEQFF
cdr3_nt: TGTGCCAGCAGCTTATATCGCAATGAGCAGTTCTTC

j_call: TRBJ1-5
d_call: TRBD1
v_call: TRBV30
clone_size: -
cdr3_aa: CALQQGAQPQHF
cdr3_nt: TGTGCCTTACAACAGGGGGCTCAGCCCCAGCATTTT

j_call: TRBJ2-3
d_call: -
v_call: TRBV19
clone_size: -
cdr3_aa: CASSIAPGSLTDTQYF
cdr3_nt: TGTGCCAGTAGTATAGCGCCCGGGAGTCTTACAGATACGCAGTATTTT

j_call: TRBJ1-4
d_call: -
v_call: TRBV21-1
clone_size: -
cdr3_aa: CASSKVRPGQGAFANEKLFF
cdr3_nt: TGTGCCAGCAGCAAAGTTCGGCCGGGACAGGGGGCTTTTGCTAATGAAAAACTGTTTTTT

j_call: TRBJ1-1
d_call: -
v_call: TRBV5-1
clone_size: -
cdr3_aa: CASSLVGGGMNTEAFF
cdr3_nt: TGCGCCAGCAGCCTCGTTGGGGGAGGTATGAACACTGAAGCTTTCTTT

j_call: TRBJ1-2
d_call: -
v_call: TRBV19
clone_size: -
cdr3_aa: CASSIEQGGNYGYTF
cdr3_nt: TGTGCCAGTAGTATAGAGCAGGGTGGTAACTATGGCTACACCTTC

j_call: TRBJ2-1
d_call: -
v_call: TRBV13
clone_size: -
cdr3_aa: CASSLTNDNEQFF
cdr3_nt: TGTGCCAGCAGCTTAACTAATGACAATGAGCAGTTCTTC

j_call: TRBJ1-1
d_call: TRBD1
v_call: TRBV4-1
clone_size: -
cdr3_aa: CASSRQGAPEAFF
cdr3_nt: TGCGCCAGCAGCAGACAGGGGGCCCCTGAAGCTTTCTTT

j_call: TRBJ2-2
d_call: -
v_call: TRBV9
clone_size: -
cdr3_aa: CASSDINRANTGELFF
cdr3_nt: TGTGCCAGCAGCGACATTAACAGGGCGAACACCGGGGAGCTGTTTTTT

j_call: TRBJ1-2
d_call: -
v_call: TRBV7-9
clone_size: -
cdr3_aa: CASSLLDNNYTF
cdr3_nt: TGTGCCAGCAGCTTATTAGACAATAACTACACCTTC

j_call: TRBJ1-2
d_call: TRBD1
v_call: TRBV12-3/TRBV12-4
clone_size: -
cdr3_aa: CATDRGLYGYTF
cdr3_nt: TGTGCCACGGACAGGGGTCTCTATGGCTACACCTTC

j_call: TRBJ2-7
d_call: -
v_call: TRBV11-2
clone_size: -
cdr3_aa: CASSLGGRTHEQYF
cdr3_nt: TGTGCCAGCAGCTTAGGGGGGCGCACCCACGAGCAGTACTTC

j_call: TRBJ1-5
d_call: -
v_call: TRBV28
clone_size: once
cdr3_aa: CASSLFQGSNQPQHF
cdr3_nt: TGTGCCAGCAGTTTATTTCAGGGTAGCAATCAGCCCCAGCATTTT

j_call: TRBJ1-1
d_call: -
v_call: TRBV30
clone_size: -
cdr3_aa: CAWSVQTEAFF
cdr3_nt: TGTGCCTGGAGTGTACAAACTGAAGCTTTCTTT

j_call: TRBJ2-1
d_call: TRBD1
v_call: TRBV6-5
clone_size: -
cdr3_aa: CASSYSTGGEQFF
cdr3_nt: TGTGCCAGCAGTTACTCGACAGGGGGTGAGCAGTTCTTC

j_call: TRBJ1-2
d_call: -
v_call: TRBV29-1
clone_size: -
cdr3_aa: CSAGEADHNYGYTF
cdr3_nt: TGCAGCGCCGGGGAGGCAGACCATAACTATGGCTACACCTTC

j_call: TRBJ1-2
d_call: TRBD1
v_call: TRBV15
clone_size: -
cdr3_aa: CATSSQTGGAGGYTF
cdr3_nt: TGTGCCACCAGCTCTCAGACAGGGGGCGCAGGTGGCTACACCTTC

j_call: TRBJ1-1
d_call: TRBD1
v_call: TRBV10-3
clone_size: -
cdr3_aa: CAISPNSGTGAEAFF
cdr3_nt: TGTGCCATCAGTCCAAACTCCGGGACAGGGGCTGAAGCTTTCTTT

j_call: TRBJ1-3
d_call: -
v_call: TRBV28
clone_size: -
cdr3_aa: CASSLYPSSGNTIYF
cdr3_nt: TGTGCCAGCAGTTTATACCCGAGCTCTGGAAACACCATATATTTT

j_call: TRBJ2-2
d_call: TRBD2
v_call: TRBV27
clone_size: -
cdr3_aa: CASTGLAGGSGELFF
cdr3_nt: TGTGCCAGCACAGGACTAGCGGGAGGATCCGGGGAGCTGTTTTTT

j_call: TRBJ2-4
d_call: TRBD2
v_call: TRBV7-9
clone_size: -
cdr3_aa: CASSRGLADKNIQYF
cdr3_nt: TGTGCCAGCAGCCGCGGACTAGCGGATAAAAACATTCAGTACTTC

j_call: TRBJ2-2
d_call: -
v_call: TRBV30
clone_size: -
cdr3_aa: CAWSSSLTGELFF
cdr3_nt: TGTGCCTGGAGTTCCTCCCTCACCGGGGAGCTGTTTTTT

j_call: TRBJ2-7
d_call: -
v_call: TRBV7-2
clone_size: many
cdr3_aa: CASSLGFSSYEQYF
cdr3_nt: TGTGCCAGCAGCTTAGGATTTAGCAGCTACGAGCAGTACTTC

j_call: TRBJ1-4
d_call: TRBD1
v_call: TRBV3-1/TRBV3-2
clone_size: -
cdr3_aa: CASSQYDRDSNEKLFF
cdr3_nt: TGTGCCAGCAGCCAGTATGACAGGGATTCTAATGAAAAACTGTTTTTT

j_call: TRBJ2-3
d_call: TRBD2
v_call: TRBV5-1
clone_size: -
cdr3_aa: CASSFGGGTDTQYF
cdr3_nt: TGCGCCAGCAGCTTCGGCGGGGGGACGGATACGCAGTATTTT

j_call: TRBJ2-1
d_call: TRBD1
v_call: TRBV27
clone_size: once
cdr3_aa: CASSGGTGSYNEQFF
cdr3_nt: TGTGCCAGCAGTGGGGGGACAGGATCCTACAATGAGCAGTTCTTC

j_call: TRBJ2-1
d_call: TRBD2
v_call: TRBV7-3
clone_size: -
cdr3_aa: CASSLSGRSVHEQFF
cdr3_nt: TGTGCCAGCAGCTTAAGCGGGAGAAGCGTCCATGAGCAGTTCTTC

j_call: TRBJ2-7
d_call: TRBD2
v_call: TRBV2
clone_size: -
cdr3_aa: CASKTGTTAYEQYF
cdr3_nt: TGTGCCAGCAAAACCGGGACTACTGCCTACGAGCAGTACTTC

j_call: TRBJ2-3
d_call: -
v_call: TRBV19
clone_size: once
cdr3_aa: CASSINPYRAGDTQYF
cdr3_nt: TGTGCCAGTAGTATAAATCCTTACAGGGCTGGAGATACGCAGTATTTT

j_call: TRBJ2-1
d_call: -
v_call: TRBV7-9
clone_size: -
cdr3_aa: CASSASGERSWDEQFF
cdr3_nt: TGTGCCAGCAGCGCCTCAGGGGAACGTAGCTGGGATGAGCAGTTCTTC

j_call: TRBJ1-2
d_call: -
v_call: TRBV19
clone_size: -
cdr3_aa: CASSIFQGNYGYTF
cdr3_nt: TGTGCCAGTAGTATCTTCCAGGGGAACTATGGCTACACCTTC

j_call: TRBJ2-7
d_call: -
v_call: TRBV30
clone_size: -
cdr3_aa: CAWSRGLGGNEQYF
cdr3_nt: TGTGCCTGGAGTCGCGGACTGGGAGGAAACGAGCAGTACTTC

j_call: TRBJ1-2
d_call: TRBD1
v_call: TRBV12-3/TRBV12-4
clone_size: -
cdr3_aa: CASSQGANYGYTF
cdr3_nt: TGTGCCAGCAGCCAGGGGGCTAACTATGGCTACACCTTC

j_call: TRBJ1-5
d_call: -
v_call: TRBV7-8
clone_size: -
cdr3_aa: CASSLQTYSNQPQHF
cdr3_nt: TGTGCCAGCAGCCTCCAGACTTATAGCAATCAGCCCCAGCATTTT

j_call: TRBJ2-7
d_call: TRBD2
v_call: TRBV5-8
clone_size: -
cdr3_aa: CASSAPGLAGEEQYF
cdr3_nt: TGTGCCAGCAGCGCGCCGGGACTAGCGGGAGAAGAGCAGTACTTC

j_call: TRBJ2-3
d_call: TRBD2
v_call: TRBV3-1/TRBV3-2
clone_size: -
cdr3_aa: CASSSLPRRTSGSTDTQYF
cdr3_nt: TGTGCCAGCAGCTCCCTCCCCCGCCGGACTAGCGGGAGCACAGATACGCAGTATTTT

j_call: TRBJ2-7
d_call: -
v_call: TRBV5-1
clone_size: once
cdr3_aa: CASSPEGGPYEQYF
cdr3_nt: TGCGCCAGCAGCCCCGAGGGGGGGCCCTACGAGCAGTACTTC

j_call: TRBJ1-3
d_call: -
v_call: TRBV7-6
clone_size: -
cdr3_aa: CASSRSPQVSGNTIYF
cdr3_nt: TGTGCCAGCAGCAGATCACCACAGGTCTCTGGAAACACCATATATTTT

j_call: TRBJ2-7
d_call: TRBD2
v_call: TRBV28
clone_size: -
cdr3_aa: CASRPGLAGLYEQYF
cdr3_nt: TGTGCCAGCAGACCTGGACTAGCGGGCCTCTACGAGCAGTACTTC

j_call: TRBJ1-5
d_call: TRBD1
v_call: TRBV6-5
clone_size: -
cdr3_aa: CASSLSRGVVNQPQHF
cdr3_nt: TGTGCCAGCAGTTTAAGCAGGGGGGTGGTTAATCAGCCCCAGCATTTT

j_call: TRBJ2-6
d_call: -
v_call: TRBV25-1
clone_size: -
cdr3_aa: CASTDGGANVLTF
cdr3_nt: TGTGCCAGCACCGACGGGGGGGCCAACGTCCTGACTTTC

j_call: TRBJ2-1
d_call: -
v_call: TRBV5-1
clone_size: -
cdr3_aa: CASSLASGGVFNEQFF
cdr3_nt: TGCGCCAGCAGCTTGGCCAGTGGCGGGGTTTTCAATGAGCAGTTCTTC

j_call: TRBJ2-7
d_call: TRBD1
v_call: TRBV9
clone_size: once
cdr3_aa: CASSVGQGAGEQYF
cdr3_nt: TGTGCCAGCAGCGTAGGACAGGGGGCGGGAGAGCAGTACTTC

j_call: TRBJ2-3
d_call: TRBD1
v_call: TRBV9
clone_size: -
cdr3_aa: CASSARTGGLTDTQYF
cdr3_nt: TGTGCCAGCAGCGCCCGAACAGGGGGCTTAACAGATACGCAGTATTTT

j_call: TRBJ1-2
d_call: -
v_call: TRBV6-5
clone_size: -
cdr3_aa: CASRRYTGKGGYTF
cdr3_nt: TGTGCCAGCAGACGATATACAGGGAAAGGTGGCTACACCTTC

j_call: TRBJ1-2
d_call: -
v_call: TRBV21-1
clone_size: -
cdr3_aa: CASSTTGTGGEANYGYTF
cdr3_nt: TGTGCCAGCAGCACGACCGGGACAGGGGGCGAGGCAAACTATGGCTACACCTTC